Presented here are 4 T cell receptor beta chains from one specimen sequenced in a study of CD8+ T cells in alopecia areata. Extracted from the samples, RNA was reverse transcribed into cDNA to serve as the sequencing template. The protocol was immunoSEQ multiplex PCR, while the TCRdb copy is restricted to in-frame clones and leaves out a portion. This table has approximately 140,000 clones, 75% to 90% appearing once. Sequencing was performed on CD8+ T cells sorted from blood, taken at week 0. These TCRs come from a human donor with alopecia areata.

This sequence joins TRBV2 and TRBJ2-1; maybe TRBD2 (5 bases). Germline values: CDR1 SNHLY, CDR2 FYNNEI. Trimming took 11 bases from V and 0 from J, leaving 17 bases between them. The CDR3 has 15 residues. The CDR3 spells CASRGSVSSYNEQFF. CDR3 bases: TGTGCCTCGAGAGGGAGTGTGAGCTCCTACAATGAGCAGTTCTTC.

In this sample, this clone turned up a few times. V gene TRBV29-1 combines with J gene TRBJ2-7, with D unresolved. The CDR3 has 12 residues. Trimming removed 5 bases from V and 2 bases from J, with 10 bases in between. CDR1 and CDR2 (germline): SQVTM, ANQGSEA. This CDR3 reads CSVIDRTYEQYF. Here the CDR3 DNA reads TGCAGCGTTATAGACCGAACCTACGAGCAGTACTTC.

The chain couples TRBV23-1 to TRBJ1-4, with 7 positions matching TRBD1. TRBV23-1 is an ORF; its function is uncertain. The CDR3 length is 16 residues. Germline trimming cut 2 bases from V and 7 bases from J; bases unmatched to any gene: 10. CDR3 in amino acids: CASSQKKGARGEKLFF. CDR3 DNA: TGCGCCAGCAGTCAAAAAAAGGGGGCGCGTGGTGAAAAACTGTTTTTT.

The chain has TRBV23-1 and TRBJ2-3, with TRBD2 matching over 9 bases. TRBV23-1 carries the ORF label, with uncertain function. This CDR3 has 17 amino acids. The V and J ends lost 3 bases and 2 bases, in that order; junction bases with no gene match: 9. The CDR3 spells CASSHTIAGEITDTQYF. The CDR3 coding sequence is TGCGCCAGCAGTCATACGATAGCGGGGGAGATCACAGATACGCAGTATTTT.